A selection of T cell receptor beta chains follows, all from one sample in a study of cytomegalovirus exposure and HLA in healthy donors. The assay was immunoSEQ multiplex PCR, and TCRdb's table has in-frame clones only and misses some. The repertoire consists of more than 90,000 clones, with approximately 82% occurring once and the leading ten covering around 23%. Sequenced sample: PBMCs. The source is a man aged 25 to 40 in good health and CMV-seropositive. The CDR3 runs from the conserved cysteine through the conserved F or W. D genes are given only for firm matches. Expanded clones get a size class; other rows say once, few or many, or leave the size out.

j_gene: TRBJ1-4
v_gene: TRBV30
abundance: NA
d_gene: TRBD1
CDR3nt: TGTGCCTGGAACCTCCCGGGACAGGGAAAACAAAAACTGTTTTTT
CDR3aa: CAWNLPGQGKQKLFF

j_gene: TRBJ1-1
v_gene: TRBV10-3
abundance: NA
d_gene: TRBD1
CDR3nt: TGTGCCATCAGTCAAGATCGGTACCCCGGGACAGCGGGGGCTGAAGCTTTCTTT
CDR3aa: CAISQDRYPGTAGAEAFF

j_gene: TRBJ2-7
v_gene: TRBV25-1
abundance: NA
d_gene: NA
CDR3nt: TGTGCCAGCATGCAGGGAACTGCTGAGCAGTACTTC
CDR3aa: CASMQGTAEQYF

j_gene: TRBJ2-5
v_gene: TRBV29-1
abundance: NA
d_gene: TRBD1
CDR3nt: TGCAGCGTTGAAGGTCAGGGGGCGCCCCAAGAGACCCAGTACTTC
CDR3aa: CSVEGQGAPQETQYF

j_gene: TRBJ2-3
v_gene: TRBV6-4
abundance: few
d_gene: TRBD2
CDR3nt: TGTGCCAGCAGCCCAACTAGCGGGGGGGCTGGGAGGCAGTATTTT
CDR3aa: CASSPTSGGAGRQYF

j_gene: TRBJ2-5
v_gene: TRBV10-3
abundance: NA
d_gene: TRBD2
CDR3nt: TGTGCCATCAGTGAGGTTAGCGGGGGGTCAGAGACCCAGTACTTC
CDR3aa: CAISEVSGGSETQYF

j_gene: TRBJ1-2
v_gene: TRBV10-3
abundance: NA
d_gene: TRBD1
CDR3nt: TGTGCCATCAGTGAGTTGCGACAGGGGGCAGGGGGCTACACCTTC
CDR3aa: CAISELRQGAGGYTF

j_gene: TRBJ1-4
v_gene: TRBV6-5
abundance: NA
d_gene: NA
CDR3nt: TGTGCCAGCAGTTCCAACAGGGCCTGGGGTGAAAAACTGTTTTTT
CDR3aa: CASSSNRAWGEKLFF

j_gene: TRBJ1-4
v_gene: TRBV2
abundance: NA
d_gene: TRBD1
CDR3nt: TGTGCCAGCGGACCGCGGACAGGGTTTAATGAAAAACTGTTTTTT
CDR3aa: CASGPRTGFNEKLFF

j_gene: TRBJ2-7
v_gene: TRBV7-2
abundance: NA
d_gene: NA
CDR3nt: TGTGCCAGCAGTCCGGAAATGACAGACTCCTACGAGCAGTACTTC
CDR3aa: CASSPEMTDSYEQYF

j_gene: TRBJ1-3
v_gene: TRBV7-8
abundance: few
d_gene: TRBD1
CDR3nt: TGTGCCAGCAGCCCGACAGGGGCGTGGGGAAACACCATATATTTT
CDR3aa: CASSPTGAWGNTIYF

j_gene: TRBJ1-3
v_gene: TRBV18
abundance: NA
d_gene: NA
CDR3nt: TGTGCCAGCTCACCAGATACAGGCCTAAGCTCTGGAAACACCATATATTTT
CDR3aa: CASSPDTGLSSGNTIYF

j_gene: TRBJ1-5
v_gene: TRBV29-1
abundance: NA
d_gene: NA
CDR3nt: TGCAGCGTTGGTCCCCAGGGCAATCAGCCCCAGCATTTT
CDR3aa: CSVGPQGNQPQHF

j_gene: TRBJ1-5
v_gene: TRBV27
abundance: NA
d_gene: TRBD1
CDR3nt: TGTGCCAGCAGTTTTAGGGACAGACAATATAGCAATCAGCCCCAGCATTTT
CDR3aa: CASSFRDRQYSNQPQHF

j_gene: TRBJ2-1
v_gene: TRBV12-1
abundance: NA
d_gene: NA
CDR3nt: TGTGCCAGCAGCTTGGGACTAGCGGACGAGCAGTTCTTC
CDR3aa: CASSLGLADEQFF

j_gene: TRBJ1-1
v_gene: TRBV27
abundance: NA
d_gene: NA
CDR3nt: TGTGCCAGCAGTCCAAGACAGGTACTGGGCACTGAAGCTTTCTTT
CDR3aa: CASSPRQVLGTEAFF

j_gene: TRBJ2-7
v_gene: TRBV7-2
abundance: NA
d_gene: TRBD2
CDR3nt: TGTGCCAGCAGCGTGCGGGGGGGCTCCTACGAGCAGTACTTC
CDR3aa: CASSVRGGSYEQYF